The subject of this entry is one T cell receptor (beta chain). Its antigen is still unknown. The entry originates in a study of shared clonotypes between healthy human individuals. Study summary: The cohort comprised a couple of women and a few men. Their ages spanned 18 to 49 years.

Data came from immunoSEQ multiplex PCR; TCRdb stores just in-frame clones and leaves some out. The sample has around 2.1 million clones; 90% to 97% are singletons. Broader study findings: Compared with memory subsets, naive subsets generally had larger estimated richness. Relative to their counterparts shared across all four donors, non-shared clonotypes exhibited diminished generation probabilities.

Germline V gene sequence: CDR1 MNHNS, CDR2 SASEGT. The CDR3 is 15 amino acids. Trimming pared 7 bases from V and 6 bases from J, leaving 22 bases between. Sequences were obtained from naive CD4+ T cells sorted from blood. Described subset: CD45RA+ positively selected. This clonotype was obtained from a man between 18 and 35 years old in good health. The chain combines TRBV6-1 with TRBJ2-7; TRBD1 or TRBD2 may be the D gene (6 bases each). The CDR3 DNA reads TGTGCCAGCAATGGGGGGCGGCAGGGACGGATCGAGCAGTACTTC. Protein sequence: CASNGGRQGRIEQYF.